What follows are 17 T cell receptor beta chains derived from one specimen sequenced in a study of cytomegalovirus exposure and HLA in healthy donors. The PCR was carried out with 60 Vbeta primers and 13 Jbeta primers. Sequencing was performed with immunoSEQ multiplex PCR; in TCRdb, only in-frame clones are kept and a portion is missing. The sample holds fewer than 200,000 clones; roughly 80% are singletons and the top ten take approximately 2%. What was sequenced was PBMCs. The source of these receptors is a human donor in good health.

A single count supports this clone. The chain employs TRBV9 and TRBJ2-5; perhaps TRBD1 as D (6 bases). Trimming pared 4 bases from V and 1 base from J, leaving 11 bases between. Germline CDR1 SGDLS, CDR2 YYNGEE. This CDR3 region has 14 residues. This CDR3 reads CASSLGTSQETQYF. The CDR3 DNA is TGTGCCAGCAGCCTCGGGACATCCCAAGAGACCCAGTACTTC.

The chain uses TRBV27 and TRBJ2-6; D may be TRBD1 (6 bases). The CDR3 extends over 15 amino acids. The germline V and J ends were trimmed by 6 bases and 3 bases, with 12 bases remaining between them. Germline V CDR1 and CDR2: MNHEY, SMNVEV (reference sequence). This CDR3 is CASSQQGFGANVLTF. Written as DNA, the CDR3 is TGTGCCAGCAGCCAACAGGGATTTGGGGCCAACGTCCTGACTTTC.

The gene calls are TRBV10-3 and TRBJ1-5; maybe TRBD1 (6 bases). This CDR3 is built from 14 residues. Trimming took 2 bases from V and 3 from J, leaving 8 bases between them. Germline CDR1 and CDR2: ENHRY and SYGVKD. The CDR3 DNA follows: TGTGCCATCAGTGAGGGACAGATCAATCAGCCCCAGCATTTT. Translated, it gives CAISEGQINQPQHF.

This clone turned up a few times. As DNA, the CDR3 is TGTGCCAGCAGCTTACTGGACAGGGGGCCAGCGGATACGCAGTATTTT. Its protein product is CASSLLDRGPADTQYF. The V and J genes are TRBV7-9 and TRBJ2-3, with 11 bases fitting TRBD1. The ends lost 2 bases at V and 6 bases at J; junction bases unmatched: 7. CDR3 length: 16 residues. Germline V gene lookup returns CDR1 SEHNR and CDR2 FQNEAQ (reference sequence).

The chain joins TRBV7-6 to TRBJ2-3; 14 nucleotides agree with TRBD2. Per the germline V gene, CDR1 is SGHVS and CDR2 is FNYEAQ. CDR3 length: 16 residues. V dropped 5 bases and J dropped 3; count of bases not matched to a gene: 4. The CDR3 is CASSPGTSGRTDTQYF. For the CDR3, the DNA is TGTGCCAGCAGCCCAGGGACTAGCGGGAGAACAGATACGCAGTATTTT.

V usage is TRBV15 and J usage is TRBJ2-3; a weak D match, TRBD2 (5 bases). Germline loops: CDR1 LNHNV, CDR2 YYDKDF (reference sequence). The CDR3 runs to 13 residues. Trimming shortened V by 6 bases and J by 5 bases, and 12 bases separated the two germline ends. As DNA, the CDR3 is TGTGCCACCAGTCCCCCGGGGATAGATACGCAGTATTTT. It encodes CATSPPGIDTQYF.

The count of this clone is one. The chain links TRBV19 to TRBJ1-2; the D gene is possibly TRBD1 (5 bases). V shed 5 bases and J shed 7 bases, with 11 bases lying between them. There are 12 residues in the CDR3. Germline-derived CDR1 and CDR2 are LNHDA and SQIVND (reference sequence). CDR3 residues: CASSPSGAGYTF. CDR3 nucleotide sequence: TGTGCCAGTAGTCCATCTGGGGCTGGCTACACCTTC.

The genes are TRBV7-8 and TRBJ1-2; 8 nucleotides match TRBD1. The CDR3 runs to 14 residues. Trimming cost V 1 base and J 6 bases; bases outside gene matches: 4. Germline CDR1 is SGHVS and CDR2 is FQNEAQ. The CDR3, as DNA: TGTGCCAGCAGCTTAGAGGCCAGGGGGCATGGCTACACCTTC. Translation gives CASSLEARGHGYTF.

For the CDR3, the DNA is TGTGCCAGCAGCTTGGTAGCGGGTTACACTGAAGCTTTCTTT. This encodes CASSLVAGYTEAFF. The chain recombines TRBV5-5 with TRBJ1-1; D gene unclear. Trimming took 0 bases from V and 3 from J, leaving 9 bases between them. The CDR3 consists of 14 residues. CDR1 is SGHKS and CDR2 is YYEKEE in the germline V gene (reference sequence).

This chain links TRBV9 with TRBJ1-2; D is uncertain. The CDR3 is 14 amino acids. Trimming took off 2 bases at V and 2 bases at J, with 10 bases between the two ends. The germline CDR1 and CDR2 sequences are SGDLS and YYNGEE. The CDR3 bases are TGTGCCAGCAGCGTGGCTTCGTTCAACTATGGCTACACCTTC. This codes for CASSVASFNYGYTF.

A few counts support this clone. The rearrangement uses TRBV19 and TRBJ2-5, with 8 bases fitting TRBD2. The CDR3 consists of 16 residues. The junction had 4 bases not matched to a gene; V was cut back by 0 bases and J by 1 base. Germline lookup yields CDR1 LNHDA and CDR2 SQIVND (reference sequence). The CDR3 region has the DNA TGTGCCAGTAGTATAGATCCCCTAGCGGGCCAAGAGACCCAGTACTTC. Translation gives CASSIDPLAGQETQYF.

A word on this clone: Other nucleotide sequences from this sample produce the same CDR3. The chain combines TRBV20-1 with TRBJ1-2, with a tentative D call TRBD1 (5 bases). CDR3 size: 11 residues. CDR1 DFQATT and CDR2 SNEGSKA come from the germline V gene (reference sequence). Deletions cut 4 bases from V and 8 bases from J, with 11 bases between. Written as DNA, the CDR3 is TGCAGTGCTATCCAGGGTGGCGGCTACACCTTC. This gives the protein CSAIQGGGYTF.

The chain joins TRBV5-1 to TRBJ2-4, with 7 positions matching TRBD1. The CDR3 covers 15 residues. V shed 4 bases and J 5 bases; nucleotides not matched to a gene: 9. Germline V gene sequence: CDR1 SGHRS, CDR2 YFSETQ. DNA for the CDR3: TGCGCCAGCAGCCGCGAGGGGGCGCCCCAAAACATTCAGTACTTC. Translating it yields CASSREGAPQNIQYF.

This clone came up once. The J gene is TRBJ2-7, the V gene TRBV11-3, with D possibly matching TRBD2 (5 bases). The CDR3 totals 13 residues. Between the trimmed V and J ends, which lost 5 bases and 2 bases, there was a span of 10 bases. Germline V gene data show CDR1 as SGHNT and CDR2 as YENEEA. Here the CDR3 DNA reads TGTGCCAGCAGCCCCCGGGGTACCTACGAGCAGTACTTC. Encoded protein: CASSPRGTYEQYF.

The rearrangement uses TRBV7-9 and TRBJ2-1, with 8 bases fitting TRBD1. Germline values: CDR1 SEHNR, CDR2 FQNEAQ (reference sequence). The junction had 3 bases not matched to a gene; V was cut back by 3 bases and J by 5 bases. The length of the CDR3 is 14 residues. In DNA form, the CDR3 reads TGTGCCAGCAGCTTGACGACAGGGGACAATGAGCAGTTCTTC. Protein product: CASSLTTGDNEQFF.

This clone occurred once. The gene calls are TRBV7-2 and TRBJ2-3; 11 nucleotides line up with TRBD2. CDR3 length: 16 residues. Germline assignment: CDR1 SGHTA and CDR2 FQGNSA. V shed 5 bases and J 2 bases; nucleotides not matched to a gene: 6. The CDR3 is CASSQVAGGYTDTQYF. The CDR3 DNA sequence: TGTGCCAGCAGCCAGGTAGCGGGGGGGTACACAGATACGCAGTATTTT.

V is TRBV19 and J is TRBJ1-1, with 8 bases matching TRBD1. Germline lookup yields CDR1 LNHDA and CDR2 SQIVND (reference sequence). V was pared by 0 bases and J by 4 bases, with 1 base of the junction left unmatched. This CDR3 is 14 amino acids long. For the CDR3, the DNA is TGTGCCAGTAGTATAGACACAGGGGGCACTGAAGCTTTCTTT. This translates into CASSIDTGGTEAFF.